This TCR beta chain was sequenced in a study of vaccination and CD4 T cells after COVID-19. As regards this clonotype: Its antigen is undetermined.

Cultured CD4+ T-cell DNA underwent Oncomine TCR Beta short-read sequencing. A single record per CDR3 protein comes from TCRdb applying MiXCR to the PCR reads. The table records roughly 1,500 distinct CDR3 sequences, 60% to 75% of them present only once. Trimming pared 1 base from V and 8 bases from J, leaving 6 bases between. The CDR3 length is 12 residues. Germline V gene data show CDR1 as SGHVS and CDR2 as FQNEAQ. Treatment here: roughly 11-day PBMC culture with coronavirus spike peptide pools or control peptides (ViraFEST assay). The sample here was CD4+ T cells from blood, cultured in vitro, taken after SARS-CoV-2 vaccination. The clonotype originates from a human donor who had recovered from COVID-19. The chain employs TRBV7-8 and TRBJ1-5; D remains unclear. The CDR3: CASSLVGKPQHF. The CDR3 bases are TGTGCCAGCAGCTTAGTAGGGAAGCCCCAGCATTTT.